This T cell receptor beta chain was profiled in a study of blood T cells in healthy people across ages. General study points: In these data, TCR beta diversity tracked strongly with naive T cell percentage.

Using a J-beta primer mix together with a sample-barcoded 5' primer, a second PCR was run for roughly 6 to 12 cycles. TCRdb fed the 5' RACE reads into MiXCR, producing one record per CDR3 protein. This sample yields 1,500,000 or so distinct CDR3 sequences, of which roughly two fifths are seen a single time; about 4% belongs to the top ten. The CDR3 runs 16 residues. The V gene's germline CDR1 is ENHRY and CDR2 SYGVKD. About this clonotype: Its antigen is not known.

The authors extracted at least 5.5 micrograms of total RNA per sample. The clonotype comes from a woman aged 18-35 years in good health. The sample was blood. V and J are TRBV10-3 and TRBJ2-1; D unresolved. The J call could be wrong; TRBJ2-7 is a better fit for the DNA end. The CDR3 is CAISEGLTISYNEQYF. The CDR3 nucleotides read TGTGCCATCAGTGAAGGTTTAACCATCTCCTACAATGAGCAGTACTTC.